This TCR beta chain stems from a study of blood T cell repertoires in COVID-19. Study-level background: COVID-19 samples, acute and convalescent, were from the United States, Italy and Spain.

This clone was observed once. The CDR3 sequence is 17 residues long. Deletions cut 7 bases from V and 0 bases from J, with 16 bases between. The germline gives CDR1 PRHDT, CDR2 FYEKMQ (reference sequence). Profiled with immunoSEQ multiplex PCR; TCRdb holds only in-frame clones, not every one. The sample has some 230,000 clones; 65% to 85% are singletons. What was sequenced was peripheral blood. The chain couples TRBV13 to TRBJ2-6; the D gene is possibly TRBD2 (6 bases). The TCR originated in a woman aged 55-70 years with acute or convalescent COVID-19. The DNA of the CDR3 is TGTGCCAGCAACCGCGGGGCAGCGCTCTCTGGGGCCAACGTCCTGACTTTC. It codes for CASNRGAALSGANVLTF.